These 2 T cell receptor beta chains came from one sample sequenced in a study of T-cell reconstitution after alpha-beta-depleted transplantation in children (TCRdb year 2016). Preparation of the library involved PCR. The instrument given in TCRdb is Illumina HiSeq 2500. TCR library preparation used molecular barcoding, with unique molecular identifiers applied to normalize quantification of the TCRbeta repertoire. TCRdb reanalyzed the raw reads on its own, using fastp at Q25 for trimming and MiXCR for clone calling, and kept in-frame beta chains. Identical CDR3 proteins give one entry, which carries the most common genes and DNA. This sample lists roughly 350,000 distinct CDR3 sequences; roughly 16% were detected once. Of the sample, roughly 40% is held by the ten largest clones. The treatment or condition tag for this specimen amounts to: allogeneic hematopoietic cell transplantation with graft depleted of TCRalphabeta T cells and CD19 B cells.

Sequenced here: PBMCs, mostly from graft donor cells, sampled 360 days after TCRalphabeta/CD19-depleted stem cell transplant. The receptors derive from a male patient between 2 and 15 years old who had a stem cell transplant for acute lymphoblastic leukemia, so the T cells may come from the graft donor.

The J gene is TRBJ2-7, the V gene TRBV12-3 or TRBV12-4; 11 positions agree with TRBD2. There are 16 residues in the CDR3. V dropped 2 bases and J dropped 3; count of bases not matched to a gene: 6. Written as DNA, the CDR3 is TGTGCCAGCAGTTTAAGGGGGACTAGCGGATTCTACGAGCAGTACTTC. Translating gives CASSLRGTSGFYEQYF.

This clonotype was seen a handful of times. The genes are TRBV5-5 and TRBJ2-7; 7 bases line up with TRBD2. CDR3 length: 17 amino acids. Germline V lookup: CDR1 SGHKS, CDR2 YYEKEE (reference sequence). J lost 4 bases, V lost 1 base, and 14 bases had no gene match. The CDR3 DNA sequence: TGTGCCAGCAGCTTGAGTAGTAGCGGGTATCGTAGGTACGAGCAGTACTTC. This codes for CASSLSSSGYRRYEQYF.